This is a list of T cell receptor beta chains from one sample in a study of T-cell reconstitution after alpha-beta-depleted transplantation in children. TCRdb used MiXCR to reprocess the PCR reads, holding one entry per CDR3 protein. The sample lists hundreds of thousands of distinct CDR3 sequences, approximately 9.8% occurring once. Sequencing was performed on PBMCs from the stem cell graft donor, taken from the stem cell graft. All receptors come from a human donor who donated a stem cell graft to a child with SCID. CDR3s include the opening cysteine and the closing phenylalanine or tryptophan. Fields, in order: D gene, V gene, J gene, clone size, CDR3 DNA, CDR3 protein. The D gene is left open where the match is weak. Not every row has a clone size; where given, it reads once, few, many or a size class.

D: TRBD1; V: TRBV7-9; J: TRBJ1-2; size: -; DNA: TGTGCCAGCAGCTTAGAAGGGGGCGCTTATGGCTACACCTTC; CDR3: CASSLEGGAYGYTF
D: -; V: TRBV4-2; J: TRBJ2-7; size: few; DNA: TGTGCCAGCAGCCAAGTTCCGGTAGAGGACGAGCAGTACTTC; CDR3: CASSQVPVEDEQYF
D: -; V: TRBV13; J: TRBJ2-1; size: many; DNA: TGTGCCAGCAGCTTCGGATCTGTAGCCTCCAATGAGCAGTTCTTC; CDR3: CASSFGSVASNEQFF
D: TRBD1; V: TRBV4-1; J: TRBJ1-5; size: few; DNA: TGCGCCAGCAGCCAGGGGACAGGGGCCCAGCCCCAGCATTTT; CDR3: CASSQGTGAQPQHF
D: -; V: TRBV7-2; J: TRBJ1-1; size: -; DNA: TGTGCCAGCAACCTAGACGGATTAAACACTGAAGCTTTCTTT; CDR3: CASNLDGLNTEAFF
D: -; V: TRBV12-3/TRBV12-4; J: TRBJ1-4; size: few; DNA: TGTGCCAGCAGTGCCTGGGCGTTGGGGGATGAAAAACTGTTTTTT; CDR3: CASSAWALGDEKLFF
D: TRBD2; V: TRBV7-3; J: TRBJ2-1; size: few; DNA: TGTGCCAGCAGCCCCCCCCCCTCTAGCGGGGGGACTGAGCAGTTCTTC; CDR3: CASSPPPSSGGTEQFF
D: TRBD2; V: TRBV7-3; J: TRBJ2-2; size: few; DNA: TGTGCCAGCAGCTTAAACCCTAGCGGGGCAACCGGGGAGCTGTTTTTT; CDR3: CASSLNPSGATGELFF
D: -; V: TRBV3-1; J: TRBJ2-4; size: few; DNA: TGTGCCAGCAGCCAAGAATACGGACCCCGAACCAAAAACATTCAGTACTTC; CDR3: CASSQEYGPRTKNIQYF
D: -; V: TRBV12-3/TRBV12-4; J: TRBJ2-2; size: few; DNA: TGTGCCAGCAGTTTAGGGAGGACCGGGGAGCTGTTTTTT; CDR3: CASSLGRTGELFF
D: -; V: TRBV18; J: TRBJ2-7; size: -; DNA: TGTGCCAGCTCACCCTCTAAAGTAAGTCTCGAGCAGTACTTC; CDR3: CASSPSKVSLEQYF
D: TRBD2; V: TRBV12-3/TRBV12-4; J: TRBJ2-7; size: many; DNA: TGTGCCAGCAGTTTGGTCAGCGGGGGCGAGCAGTACTTC; CDR3: CASSLVSGGEQYF
D: TRBD1; V: TRBV6-5; J: TRBJ2-1; size: -; DNA: TGTGCCAGCAGTTTCGACAGGGGGGCGTTCAATGAGCAGTTCTTC; CDR3: CASSFDRGAFNEQFF
D: TRBD2; V: TRBV20-1; J: TRBJ2-7; size: few; DNA: TGCAGTGCTAGAGACCCGAGCGGGGGGGCGGGAAACGAGCAGTACTTC; CDR3: CSARDPSGGAGNEQYF
D: TRBD1; V: TRBV27; J: TRBJ1-1; size: many; DNA: TGTGCCAGCAGTTCCCAGGGGGGGAACACTGAAGCTTTCTTT; CDR3: CASSSQGGNTEAFF
D: -; V: TRBV10-3; J: TRBJ2-3; size: few; DNA: TGTGCCATCAGTGAGCCCATAATGGAGGCATACACAGATACGCAGTATTTT; CDR3: CAISEPIMEAYTDTQYF
D: TRBD1; V: TRBV5-1; J: TRBJ2-3; size: few; DNA: TGCGCCAGCGGGGAAGGGACAGGGGGGATCACAGATACGCAGTATTTT; CDR3: CASGEGTGGITDTQYF
D: -; V: TRBV5-1; J: TRBJ2-3; size: -; DNA: TGCGCCAGCAGCTTGGGGCATACGAGCACAGATACGCAGTATTTT; CDR3: CASSLGHTSTDTQYF
D: TRBD2; V: TRBV7-3; J: TRBJ2-5; size: few; DNA: TGTGCCAGCAGCCTCCCCTCTTGGGGGGGGGACCACCAAGAGACCCAGTACTTC; CDR3: CASSLPSWGGDHQETQYF
D: -; V: TRBV6-2/TRBV6-3; J: TRBJ2-5; size: few; DNA: TGTGCCAGCAGTTACGACCGGTTTGGGGAGACCCAGTACTTC; CDR3: CASSYDRFGETQYF
D: TRBD2; V: TRBV10-3; J: TRBJ2-1; size: -; DNA: TGTGCCATCAGTGAGGGATTAGCTAGCGGGGGGAACAATGAGCAGTTCTTC; CDR3: CAISEGLASGGNNEQFF
D: -; V: TRBV12-3/TRBV12-4; J: TRBJ2-7; size: few; DNA: TGTGCCAGCAGTGCAAGAAACTACCAGCAGTACTTC; CDR3: CASSARNYQQYF
D: TRBD2; V: TRBV12-3/TRBV12-4; J: TRBJ2-1; size: -; DNA: TGTGCCAGCAGTTTAGGGTCTAGCGGGGCCAATGAGCAGTTCTTC; CDR3: CASSLGSSGANEQFF
D: -; V: TRBV5-1; J: TRBJ2-7; size: -; DNA: TGCGCCAGCAGCTTGGCCCGCGCAGGGGATGGCTACGAGCAGTACTTC; CDR3: CASSLARAGDGYEQYF
D: -; V: TRBV20-1; J: TRBJ2-3; size: -; DNA: TGCAGTGCTAGCGACGCAGGGGGCACAGATACGCAGTATTTT; CDR3: CSASDAGGTDTQYF
D: -; V: TRBV29-1; J: TRBJ2-7; size: few; DNA: TGCAGCGTTATACAGGAACTTGTCTACGAGCAGTACTTC; CDR3: CSVIQELVYEQYF
D: -; V: TRBV20-1; J: TRBJ1-1; size: -; DNA: TGCAGTGTTACTGAAGCTTTCTTT; CDR3: CSVTEAFF
D: -; V: TRBV6-5; J: TRBJ1-1; size: few; DNA: TGTGCCAGCAGTTCTCCGGGGACGGCTTTCTTT; CDR3: CASSSPGTAFF
D: -; V: TRBV6-2/TRBV6-3; J: TRBJ2-1; size: many; DNA: TGTGCCAGCAGTCTATGGGACATCTCCTACAATGAGCAGTTCTTC; CDR3: CASSLWDISYNEQFF